The 10 T cell receptor beta chains below all came from one sample that was sequenced in a study of chemoradiotherapy in HPV16-positive cancers. This table comes from immunoSEQ multiplex PCR, and its TCRdb copy is limited to in-frame clones, with some not included. This table has approximately 15,000 clones, around 77% appearing once. Sample acquisition took place from a patient who underwent chemoradiotherapy. The receptors come from a human donor with HPV-associated anogenital cancer.

V and J are TRBV6-1 and TRBJ2-5; 9 bases map to TRBD2. Germline V gene lookup returns CDR1 MNHNS and CDR2 SASEGT. V was pared by 0 bases and J by 7 bases, with 9 bases of the junction left unmatched. The CDR3 is 16 residues long. CDR3 DNA: TGTGCCAGCAGTGAAGCTGCGGGGGGGCCAAGAGGGACCCAGTACTTC. Translation: CASSEAAGGPRGTQYF.

The CDR3: CASGQGAMGNTEAFF. The DNA for the CDR3 is TGTGCCAGCGGCCAGGGGGCGATGGGGAACACTGAAGCTTTCTTT. This chain links TRBV5-5 with TRBJ1-1, with 8 bases that match TRBD1. Trimming cost V 7 bases and J 1 base; bases outside gene matches: 9. CDR1 and CDR2 from the germline V gene are SGHKS and YYEKEE (reference sequence). The CDR3 covers 15 residues.

The V gene is TRBV7-2, the J gene TRBJ2-5, with D perhaps matching TRBD2 (5 bases). The CDR3 is made up of 14 amino acids. Per germline, CDR1 SGHTA and CDR2 FQGNSA. V was shortened by 4 bases and J by 3 bases, with 12 bases between the two germline ends. CDR3 coding DNA: TGTGCCAGCAGCTCGATGGTCGGGAAAGAGACCCAGTACTTC. It encodes CASSSMVGKETQYF.

The V call is TRBV27, the J call TRBJ2-7, with D unclear. Between the trimmed V and J ends, which lost 3 bases and 3 bases, there was a span of 9 bases. The CDR3 totals 13 residues. Germline CDR1 MNHEY, CDR2 SMNVEV (reference sequence). Written as DNA, the CDR3 is TGTGCCAGCAGTTTTGTCGGAGACTACGAGCAGTACTTC. It translates to CASSFVGDYEQYF.

The CDR3 nucleotides read TGTGCCAGCAGCTTATGGGGGCAGGAGGATGGCTACACCTTC. Translation: CASSLWGQEDGYTF. The chain has TRBV7-9 and TRBJ1-2; D may be TRBD1 (6 bases). Trimming cost V 2 bases and J 6 bases, with 13 bases left between them. CDR1 is SEHNR and CDR2 is FQNEAQ in the germline V gene (reference sequence). This CDR3 spans 14 amino acids.

This chain joins TRBV5-1 and TRBJ1-1; possibly TRBD1 for D (6 bases). Looked up from germline, CDR1 is SGHRS and CDR2 is YFSETQ. Trimming left V 2 bases short and J 7 bases short, with 15 bases between. This CDR3 spans 14 amino acids. This CDR3 reads CASSFSDGQLEAFF. Here the CDR3 DNA reads TGCGCCAGCAGCTTCTCCGATGGACAGCTTGAAGCTTTCTTT.

In this sample, this clone turned up a few times. This chain joins TRBV4-1 and TRBJ1-6; D is unclear. Between the trimmed V and J ends, which lost 1 base and 1 base, there was a span of 8 bases. The CDR3 extends over 16 amino acids. From germline, CDR1 is MGHRA and CDR2 YSYEKL. In nucleotides, the CDR3 is TGCGCCAGCAGCCAAGCCTTGCAGTCCTATAATTCACCCCTCCACTTT. As protein: CASSQALQSYNSPLHF.

The chain's CDR3 is CASSATTGFYGYTF. The CDR3 DNA reads TGTGCCAGTAGCGCCACGACAGGTTTCTATGGCTACACCTTC. The J gene is TRBJ1-2, the V gene TRBV19; D is perhaps TRBD1 (6 bases). The V end lost 6 bases, the J end lost 4 bases, and 15 bases lay between the germline ends. Germline V gene lookup returns CDR1 LNHDA and CDR2 SQIVND (reference sequence). There are 14 residues in the CDR3.

The rearrangement joins TRBV9 to TRBJ2-2; TRBD2 is a possible D gene (5 bases). CDR3 length: 16 residues. Per germline, CDR1 SGDLS and CDR2 YYNGEE. V lost 4 bases to trimming and J lost 0 bases, with 13 bases between them. The CDR3 nucleotides are TGTGCCAGCAGCCCCAACGGGAATCCGAACACCGGGGAGCTGTTTTTT. This encodes CASSPNGNPNTGELFF.

The chain combines TRBV7-2 with TRBJ2-7; TRBD1 agrees at 7 bases. The CDR3 runs 15 residues. V trimming: 5 bases; J trimming: 2 bases; junction bases outside the gene matches: 9. The germline CDR1 and CDR2 sequences are SGHTA and FQGNSA. The CDR3: CASSQSRDSPYEQYF. CDR3 bases: TGTGCCAGCAGCCAATCCCGGGACAGCCCCTACGAGCAGTACTTC.